Each of the 32 T cell receptor beta chains below was sequenced from the same sample in a study of T cell changes during pregnancy in multiple sclerosis. The data were produced by immunoSEQ multiplex PCR, yet TCRdb's version contains in-frame clones alone and is incomplete. The sample yields fewer than 35,000 clones, roughly nine tenths seen once. This specimen consisted of CD4+ T cells from peripheral blood mononuclear cells, obtained in the second trimester of pregnancy. The receptors originated from a female donor in good health, enrolled as a control in a pregnancy study.

The V gene is TRBV7-2, the J gene TRBJ1-5, with TRBD1 as a possible D gene (5 bases). The CDR3 has 13 residues. The V gene lost 6 bases and the J gene lost 5 bases, with 11 bases spanning the gap. Germline CDR1 reads SGHTA; CDR2 reads FQGNSA. CDR3 sequence reads: CASRGLGDQPQHF. The CDR3 nucleotides are TGTGCCAGCAGGGGGCTAGGGGATCAGCCCCAGCATTTT.

The chain has TRBV27 and TRBJ2-7; TRBD1 aligns across 9 bases. The CDR3 has 15 amino acids. V shed 7 bases, J shed 0 bases, and the junction held 7 bases outside the gene matches. Germline V CDR1 and CDR2: MNHEY, SMNVEV (reference sequence). The CDR3 DNA reads as TGTGCCAGCATTGGCCGGGACAGGGACTCCTACGAGCAGTACTTC. It yields the protein CASIGRDRDSYEQYF.

This clone was observed a few times. This chain uses TRBV19 with TRBJ2-7, with a tentative D call TRBD2 (6 bases). The CDR3 loop spans 15 amino acids. V was pared by 7 bases and J by 5 bases, with 21 bases between. Germline CDR1 and CDR2: LNHDA and SQIVND (reference sequence). In nucleotides, the CDR3 is TGTGCCAGTACTTACACGGGACTCGCCGAGGACGAGCAGTACTTC. Protein product: CASTYTGLAEDEQYF.

The chain couples TRBV7-2 to TRBJ2-7; D unclear. CDR3 size: 16 residues. CDR1 is SGHTA and CDR2 is FQGNSA in the germline V gene. V was shortened by 1 base and J by 2 bases, with 15 bases between the two germline ends. The DNA of the CDR3 is TGTGCCAGCAGCTTAGGGGCCATCGCAGTAACCTACGAGCAGTACTTC. Encoded protein: CASSLGAIAVTYEQYF.

The V and J genes are TRBV18 and TRBJ1-1; D ambiguous. This CDR3 has 15 residues. V was trimmed by 3 bases and J by 4 bases, leaving 15 bases between them. Germline V gene sequence: CDR1 KGHSH, CDR2 LQKENI. As DNA, the CDR3 is TGTGCCAGCTCACCCTTGGCCGAGCGAAGCACTGAAGCTTTCTTT. It yields the protein CASSPLAERSTEAFF.

The chain links TRBV7-8 to TRBJ1-5; D not certain. Deletions cut 0 bases from V and 3 bases from J, with 15 bases between. The CDR3 consists of 17 residues. Germline V gene lookup returns CDR1 SGHVS and CDR2 FQNEAQ. DNA of the CDR3: TGTGCCAGCAGCTTAGCGCGGGTGGGAAACCTCAATCAGCCCCAGCATTTT. Its translation is CASSLARVGNLNQPQHF.

The V call is TRBV7-8, the J call TRBJ1-5; D ambiguous. This CDR3 has 14 residues. Per germline, CDR1 SGHVS and CDR2 FQNEAQ. Trimming took 5 bases from V and 0 from J, leaving 8 bases between them. This CDR3 is CASSGVNSNQPQHF. CDR3 in DNA: TGTGCCAGCAGCGGAGTAAATAGCAATCAGCCCCAGCATTTT.

The chain recombines TRBV9 with TRBJ2-2; TRBD1 agrees at 8 bases. CDR1 SGDLS and CDR2 YYNGEE come from the germline V gene. Trimming removed 3 bases from V and 5 bases from J; junction bases left unmatched: 3. There are 14 residues in the CDR3. The chain's CDR3 is CASSGTGSTGELFF. The CDR3, as DNA: TGTGCCAGCAGCGGGACAGGGAGTACCGGGGAGCTGTTTTTT.

The chain has TRBV5-1 and TRBJ1-6, with 7 bases lining up with TRBD1. V dropped 0 bases and J dropped 8; count of bases not matched to a gene: 5. The germline V gene has CDR1 SGHRS and CDR2 YFSETQ. The length of the CDR3 is 15 residues. CDR3 loop: CASSLGQGRDSPLHF. Written as DNA, the CDR3 is TGCGCCAGCAGCTTGGGACAGGGTCGGGATTCACCCCTCCACTTT.

The V call is TRBV7-6, the J call TRBJ2-7; 10 nucleotides match TRBD1. Germline trimming cut 0 bases from V and 4 bases from J; bases unmatched to any gene: 3. CDR1 is SGHVS and CDR2 is FNYEAQ in the germline V gene. The CDR3 is made up of 15 amino acids. CDR3 sequence reads: CASSLAGQGTYEQYF. CDR3 nucleotide sequence: TGTGCCAGCAGCTTAGCGGGACAGGGGACGTACGAGCAGTACTTC.

Comments on this clone: This CDR3 is missing its conserved last phenylalanine or tryptophan, likely due to a read error. This chain connects TRBV30 to TRBJ1-2; no clear D gene. Germline-derived CDR1 and CDR2 are GTSNPN and SVGIG (reference sequence). Trimming removed 8 bases from V and 8 bases from J, with 6 bases in between. The CDR3 has 8 amino acids. The CDR3 protein is CAQEGYTL. The CDR3 coding sequence is TGTGCCCAGGAAGGCTACACCCTC.

This clone was seen once. The V and J genes are TRBV19 and TRBJ2-1; D possibly corresponds to TRBD2 (6 bases). CDR1 and CDR2 from the germline V gene are LNHDA and SQIVND (reference sequence). CDR3 length: 13 residues. V dropped 1 base and J dropped 12 bases, with 13 bases sitting between them. The CDR3 DNA is TGTGCCAGTAGTATAGTTTGGGGGACTGGGCAGTTCTTC. It translates to CASSIVWGTGQFF.

The gene calls are TRBV2 and TRBJ2-7, with D possibly matching TRBD2 (5 bases). The length of the CDR3 is 15 residues. V was clipped by 5 bases and J by 5 bases, with 19 bases between them. Germline CDR1 SNHLY, CDR2 FYNNEI. The CDR3 DNA sequence: TGTGCCAGCAGTTTCCCGGACTTCCCCCGTCACGAGCAGTACTTC. This translates into CASSFPDFPRHEQYF.

As to this clone: One end of the junction is discordant with germline, which a read error may explain. This sequence joins TRBV6-5 and TRBJ2-2; perhaps TRBD2 as D (5 bases). The CDR3 runs 15 residues. The germline V gene has CDR1 MNHEY and CDR2 SVGAGI. In nucleotides, the CDR3 is TGTGCCAGCAGTTACTCGTTAACCGAGGTCGGGAAGCTGTTTTTT. Translating it yields CASSYSLTEVGKLFF.

The chain couples TRBV5-1 to TRBJ2-3; 14 positions agree with TRBD2. Germline V gives CDR1 SGHRS, CDR2 YFSETQ. The trim removed 0 bases at V and 3 bases at J, leaving 3 bases unmatched. The CDR3 sequence is 17 residues long. CDR3 sequence reads: CASSLGLAGGRTDTQYF. As DNA, the CDR3 is TGCGCCAGCAGCTTGGGACTAGCGGGGGGGCGGACAGATACGCAGTATTTT. Full variable domain (outside the CDR3, taken from reference TRBV5-1 and TRBJ2-3): KAGVTQTPRYLIKTRGQQVTLSCSPISGHRSVSWYQQTPGQGLQFLFEYFSETQRNKGNFPGRFSGRQFSNSRSEMNVSTLELGDSALYLCASSLGLAGGRTDTQYFGPGTRLTVL.

This clone was counted once. This chain uses TRBV11-2 with TRBJ2-5; 10 positions agree with TRBD2. V was clipped by 5 bases and J by 0 bases; unmatched bases: 9. This CDR3 contains 17 residues. CDR1 and CDR2 (germline): SGHAT, FQNNGV. The CDR3 loop reads CASSPQPGLANQETQYF. In nucleotides, the CDR3 is TGTGCCAGCAGCCCACAGCCGGGACTAGCGAACCAAGAGACCCAGTACTTC.

The rearrangement uses TRBV2 and TRBJ1-5; D not certain. This CDR3 has 14 residues. Germline assignment: CDR1 SNHLY and CDR2 FYNNEI. Trimming shortened V by 6 bases and J by 0 bases, and 9 bases separated the two germline ends. The CDR3 is CASSDGASNQPQHF. Here the CDR3 DNA reads TGTGCCAGCAGCGATGGAGCTAGCAATCAGCCCCAGCATTTT.

In its sample, this clone was seen a few times. V usage is TRBV7-9 and J usage is TRBJ1-5; no firm D call. CDR1 and CDR2 from the germline V gene are SEHNR and FQNEAQ (reference sequence). The CDR3 spans 13 residues. The V end lost 3 bases, the J end lost 5 bases, and 8 bases lay between the germline ends. The CDR3 sequence: CASSFHGDQPQHF. For the CDR3, the DNA is TGTGCCAGCAGCTTCCACGGTGATCAGCCCCAGCATTTT.

The chain employs TRBV19 and TRBJ2-4; 8 bases agree with TRBD2. Germline-derived CDR1 and CDR2 are LNHDA and SQIVND (reference sequence). The CDR3 runs to 12 residues. After removal of 5 bases from V and 15 bases from J, the junction contained 9 bases not matched to a gene. The CDR3 bases are TGTGCCAGTAGTCCAGGACTAGCCTTGTTGTACTTC. As protein: CASSPGLALLYF.

The V gene is TRBV10-3, the J gene TRBJ2-3; possibly TRBD1 for D (6 bases). Trimming stripped 9 bases from V and 2 bases from J, with 18 bases between. Germline CDR1 is ENHRY and CDR2 is SYGVKD. The CDR3 runs 15 residues. CDR3 residues: CAMRPGQPDTDTQYF. Written as DNA, the CDR3 is TGTGCCATGCGGCCGGGACAACCAGACACAGATACGCAGTATTTT.

V and J are TRBV5-4 and TRBJ2-3, with D possibly being TRBD1 (5 bases). Trimming cost V 4 bases and J 4 bases, with 16 bases left between them. The CDR3 spans 15 residues. CDR1 is SGHNT and CDR2 is YYREEE in the germline V gene (reference sequence). This CDR3 is CASSHYSAGPDTQYF. CDR3 DNA sequence: TGTGCCAGCAGCCATTATTCTGCAGGGCCAGATACGCAGTATTTT.

In nucleotides, the CDR3 is TGTGCCAGCAGCGTAGAGGGAGGCGCGGGAAACACCATATATTTT. Residues: CASSVEGGAGNTIYF. V usage is TRBV9 and J usage is TRBJ1-3; unclear D gene. The CDR3 is made up of 15 amino acids. The V gene lost 0 bases and the J gene lost 4 bases, with 11 bases spanning the gap. Looked up from germline, CDR1 is SGDLS and CDR2 is YYNGEE.

V and J are TRBV6-1 and TRBJ1-5; D not certain. Germline assignment: CDR1 MNHNS and CDR2 SASEGT. Between the trimmed V and J ends, which lost 4 bases and 0 bases, there was a span of 10 bases. The CDR3 consists of 15 residues. The CDR3 spells CASSAERVSNQPQHF. CDR3 bases: TGTGCCAGCAGTGCGGAGCGGGTTAGCAATCAGCCCCAGCATTTT.

The CDR3 protein is CASSYFLDSSQYF. The CDR3 coding sequence is TGTGCCAGCAGTTATTTTTTAGATAGTTCGCAGTATTTT. This sequence joins TRBV6-5 and TRBJ2-3; D ambiguous. There are 13 residues in the CDR3. Trimming pared 3 bases from V and 10 bases from J, leaving 14 bases between. Germline lookup yields CDR1 MNHEY and CDR2 SVGAGI.

This chain uses TRBV7-2 with TRBJ1-4; 9 positions agree with TRBD1. After removal of 5 bases from V and 7 bases from J, the junction contained 8 bases not matched to a gene. This CDR3 contains 15 residues. Germline V gene lookup returns CDR1 SGHTA and CDR2 FQGNSA. Here the CDR3 reads CASSQSSDRGEKLFF. The CDR3 DNA sequence: TGTGCCAGCAGCCAGAGCTCGGACAGGGGTGAAAAACTGTTTTTT.

This chain links TRBV7-9 with TRBJ1-1, with D maybe TRBD1 (5 bases). Germline CDR1 reads SEHNR; CDR2 reads FQNEAQ (reference sequence). V lost 3 bases and J 3 bases, leaving 14 bases between the germline ends. CDR3 length: 15 residues. CDR3: CASSLWGAGDTEAFF. Here the CDR3 DNA reads TGTGCCAGCAGCTTGTGGGGCGCGGGAGACACTGAAGCTTTCTTT. Full variable domain (missing parts from reference TRBV7-9 and TRBJ1-1): DTGVSQNPRHKITKRGQNVTFRCDPISEHNRLYWYRQTLGQGPEFLTYFQNEAQLEKSRLLSDRFSAERPKGSFSTLEIQRTEQGDSAMYLCASSLWGAGDTEAFFGQGTRLTVV.

This chain connects TRBV2 to TRBJ2-7; TRBD2 aligns across 8 bases. Trimming removed 4 bases from V and 4 bases from J; junction bases left unmatched: 18. This CDR3 comprises 18 residues. CDR1 is SNHLY and CDR2 is FYNNEI in the germline V gene. CDR3 region: CASSGGVGVGGGWYEQYF. The CDR3 coding sequence is TGTGCCAGCAGTGGGGGCGTTGGCGTCGGGGGGGGTTGGTACGAGCAGTACTTC.

The chain has TRBV10-3 and TRBJ1-2; D gene ambiguous. The V gene's germline CDR1 is ENHRY and CDR2 SYGVKD. The CDR3 is made up of 14 amino acids. Trimming pared 2 bases from V and 6 bases from J, leaving 13 bases between. CDR3 DNA sequence: TGTGCCATCAGTGAGATCGAAGGCCGGGATGGCTACACCTTC. It encodes CAISEIEGRDGYTF.

This sequence joins TRBV2 and TRBJ2-5; TRBD1 might be the D (6 bases). Germline assignment: CDR1 SNHLY and CDR2 FYNNEI. This CDR3 comprises 15 residues. The ends were cut back, 5 bases at V and 5 bases at J, with 18 bases in the middle. The CDR3 DNA reads as TGTGCCAGCAGTAACAACAGGGTCATGGGGGAGACCCAGTACTTC. Translating it yields CASSNNRVMGETQYF.

The chain joins TRBV11-2 to TRBJ1-6, with D possibly matching TRBD1 (6 bases). Germline V gene data show CDR1 as SGHAT and CDR2 as FQNNGV. V lost 5 bases and J 7 bases, leaving 12 bases between the germline ends. The CDR3 covers 14 residues. The DNA for the CDR3 is TGTGCCAGCAGCCTCCGGACAGACAATTCACCCCTCCACTTT. Its translation is CASSLRTDNSPLHF.

The V and J genes are TRBV6-6 and TRBJ1-1, with D unclear. The V end lost 9 bases, the J end lost 4 bases, and 12 bases lay between the germline ends. The CDR3 runs to 12 residues. CDR1 is MNHNY, CDR2 SVGAGI, per germline (reference sequence). The CDR3 DNA sequence: TGTGCCAGTTGGAGGGCGTCCACTGAAGCTTTCTTT. Encoded protein: CASWRASTEAFF.

The chain is built from TRBV30 and TRBJ2-7; 12 nucleotides match TRBD2. CDR3 length: 15 residues. Germline V lookup: CDR1 GTSNPN, CDR2 SVGIG (reference sequence). With V trimmed by 3 bases and J by 3 bases, 6 bases remained unmatched. The CDR3 DNA is TGTGCCTGGAGGGCTAGCGGGGGGGGTATCTACGAGCAGTACTTC. This translates into CAWRASGGGIYEQYF.